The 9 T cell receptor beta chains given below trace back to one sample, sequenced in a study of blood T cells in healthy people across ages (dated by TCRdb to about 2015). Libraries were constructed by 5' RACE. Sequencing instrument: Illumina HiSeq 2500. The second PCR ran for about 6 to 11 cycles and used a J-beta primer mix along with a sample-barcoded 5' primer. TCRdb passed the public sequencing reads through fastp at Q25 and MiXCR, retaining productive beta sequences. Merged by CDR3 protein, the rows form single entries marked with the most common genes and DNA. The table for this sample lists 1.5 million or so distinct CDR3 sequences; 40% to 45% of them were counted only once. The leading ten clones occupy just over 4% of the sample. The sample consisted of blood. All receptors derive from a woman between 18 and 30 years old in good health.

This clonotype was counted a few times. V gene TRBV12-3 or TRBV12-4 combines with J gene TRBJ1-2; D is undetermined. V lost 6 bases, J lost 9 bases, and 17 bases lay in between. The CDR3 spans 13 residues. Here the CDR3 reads CASSRREEERYTF. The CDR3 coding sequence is TGTGCCAGCAGCCGTCGGGAGGAGGAACGCTACACCTTC.

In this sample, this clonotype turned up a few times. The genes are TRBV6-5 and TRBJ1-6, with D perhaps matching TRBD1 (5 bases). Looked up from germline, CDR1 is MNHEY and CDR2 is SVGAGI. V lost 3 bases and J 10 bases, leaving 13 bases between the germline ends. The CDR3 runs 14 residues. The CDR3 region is CASSYDRPISPLHF. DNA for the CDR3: TGTGCCAGCAGTTATGACAGACCCATATCACCCCTCCACTTT.

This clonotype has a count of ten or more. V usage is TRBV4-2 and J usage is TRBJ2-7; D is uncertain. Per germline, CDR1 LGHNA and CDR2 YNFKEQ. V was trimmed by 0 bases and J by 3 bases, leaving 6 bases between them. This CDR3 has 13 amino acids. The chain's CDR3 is CASSQEENYEQYF. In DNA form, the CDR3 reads TGTGCCAGCAGCCAAGAGGAGAACTACGAGCAGTACTTC.

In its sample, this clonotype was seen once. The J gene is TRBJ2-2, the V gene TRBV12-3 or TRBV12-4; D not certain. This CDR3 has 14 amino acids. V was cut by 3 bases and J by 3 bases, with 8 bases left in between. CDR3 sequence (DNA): TGTGCCAGCAGTTTTGCTGGATACACCGGGGAGCTGTTTTTT. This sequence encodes CASSFAGYTGELFF.

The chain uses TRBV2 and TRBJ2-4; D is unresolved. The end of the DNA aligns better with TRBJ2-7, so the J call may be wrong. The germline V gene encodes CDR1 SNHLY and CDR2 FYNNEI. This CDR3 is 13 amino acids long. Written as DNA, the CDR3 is TGTGCCAGCAGAGAGACACGAGACTACGAGCAGTACTTC. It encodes CASRETRDYEQYF.

This CDR3 reads CASSSSTASGVYTYEQYF. The CDR3 coding sequence is TGCGCCAGCAGCTCGAGCACGGCTAGCGGGGTATATACCTACGAGCAGTACTTC. This sequence joins TRBV5-1 and TRBJ2-7, with TRBD2 matching 9 bases. V gave up 3 bases and J gave up 2 bases; unmatched junction bases: 15. This CDR3 has 18 amino acids. The germline V gene has CDR1 SGHRS and CDR2 YFSETQ.

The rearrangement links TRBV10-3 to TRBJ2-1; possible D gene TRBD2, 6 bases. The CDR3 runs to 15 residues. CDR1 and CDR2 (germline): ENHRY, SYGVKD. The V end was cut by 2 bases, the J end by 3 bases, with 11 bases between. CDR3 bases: TGTGCCATCAGTGAGGTAGCGGAAAACTACAATGAGCAGTTCTTC. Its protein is CAISEVAENYNEQFF.

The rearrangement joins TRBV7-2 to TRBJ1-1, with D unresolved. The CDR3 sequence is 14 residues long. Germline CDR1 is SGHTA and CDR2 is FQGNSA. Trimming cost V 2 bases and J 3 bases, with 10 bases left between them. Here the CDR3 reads CASSLFAADTEAFF. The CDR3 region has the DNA TGTGCCAGCAGCTTATTCGCAGCAGACACTGAAGCTTTCTTT.

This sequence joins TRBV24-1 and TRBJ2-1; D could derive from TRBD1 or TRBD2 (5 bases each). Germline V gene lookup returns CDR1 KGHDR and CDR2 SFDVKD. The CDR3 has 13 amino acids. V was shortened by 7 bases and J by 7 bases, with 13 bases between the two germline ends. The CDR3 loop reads CATSEGWTNEQFF. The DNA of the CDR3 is TGTGCCACCAGCGAGGGGTGGACAAATGAGCAGTTCTTC.